The rows below give T cell receptor beta chains drawn from one sample of a study of blood T cell repertoires in COVID-19. Measured with immunoSEQ multiplex PCR; TCRdb has only the in-frame clones, and not every one. Here the sample spans 200,000 to 250,000 clones, almost 85% being singletons. Sample: PBMCs or T cells enriched from blood (not recorded which). The receptor source for this set is a woman between 45 and 65 years old with acute COVID-19. The conserved cysteine and the conserved F or W are not part of the CDR3 here. The order of the fields is D gene, J gene, clone size, V gene, CDR3 protein. A D gene is named only where the DNA matches it firmly. A clone size is listed for some rows: how often the clone was seen (once, few, many), or a class if it is expanded.

- TRBJ1-3 - TRBV5-1 ASSLGQAGGNTIY
TRBD2 TRBJ2-3 - TRBV11-2 ASRQAGGADTQY
- TRBJ1-6 - TRBV11-2 ASSSAGAGDNSPLH
- TRBJ1-2 - TRBV11-2 ASSPGRTSGYT
TRBD1 TRBJ1-5 - TRBV6-5 ASRVGTDHNQPQH
- TRBJ1-5 - TRBV2 ASSDPRGNQPQH
TRBD1 TRBJ2-3 - TRBV24-1 ATSDRGGQGGRDTQY
TRBD1 TRBJ1-1 - TRBV18 ASSLDSLGGASFKTEAF
- TRBJ1-2 once TRBV4-3 ASSRGLAGNYGYT
TRBD1 TRBJ1-6 few TRBV6-5 ASSRQGGNSPLH
TRBD1 TRBJ1-2 - TRBV10-2 ASRQGTHGYT
- TRBJ1-1 few TRBV7-2 ASSPRIVGNTEAF
TRBD1 TRBJ1-6 - TRBV5-1 ASSRRDTGVSGAPLH
TRBD2 TRBJ2-2 - TRBV5-4 ASSPGGLAGNTGELF
- TRBJ1-5 - TRBV10-3 AISELLVDSNQPQH
- TRBJ1-1 - TRBV29-1 SVDSGITEAF
TRBD2 TRBJ2-3 - TRBV7-3 ASSLRTSGEADTQY
- TRBJ1-1 once TRBV4-1 ASSQPPLGGGNTEAF
TRBD1 TRBJ1-1 - TRBV5-1 ASSKGQEAEAF
TRBD1 TRBJ1-5 - TRBV19 ASSQGAVSNQPQH
TRBD1 TRBJ1-6 - TRBV5-1 ASGPTGERGSPLH
- TRBJ1-1 - TRBV10-2 ASGEDWSTEAF
- TRBJ1-1 - TRBV2 ASSEVRTDNTEAF
TRBD1 TRBJ1-6 - TRBV30 AWSPSYRGFDSPLH
TRBD2 TRBJ2-2 - TRBV30 AWTPLSGTGELF
TRBD1 TRBJ1-2 - TRBV7-9 ASRKGQGIYGYT
TRBD2 TRBJ2-1 - TRBV12-5 ASGSRGGLGSEQF
- TRBJ2-1 - TRBV5-1 ASSIGRGGQYNEQF
- TRBJ1-2 - TRBV2 ASSEALRGGYT
- TRBJ1-4 - TRBV6-5 ASSYSGAGEKLF
TRBD2 TRBJ2-7 once TRBV19 ASSTSGGAREQY
TRBD1 TRBJ1-1 - TRBV7-2 ASSHRGKNTEAF
TRBD1 TRBJ1-6 - TRBV29-1 SVATGVGNSPLH
- TRBJ1-3 - TRBV10-3 ATTGSGNTIY
TRBD1 TRBJ2-5 - TRBV13 ASSKDRGETQY
TRBD2 TRBJ2-2 - TRBV5-1 ASSRLTSGGPGELF
- TRBJ2-1 - TRBV11-2 ASSLPVDNEQF
- TRBJ1-5 few TRBV7-2 ASSPRTGNQPQH
TRBD1 TRBJ1-5 - TRBV19 ASSTPRQGEKSNQPQH
TRBD1 TRBJ1-6 - TRBV7-2 ASSSGTGDSPLH
TRBD1 TRBJ2-7 - TRBV5-1 ASSLDRERDEQY
- TRBJ1-2 - TRBV5-1 ASSLDQGINGYT
TRBD1 TRBJ1-1 - TRBV10-2 ARNRGSLGAF
- TRBJ1-3 - TRBV7-8 ASSPIGSRVSGNTIY
TRBD1 TRBJ1-6 - TRBV18 ASSRNRDRNSPLH
- TRBJ2-7 - TRBV19 ASSIGGGYEQY
TRBD1 TRBJ2-2 - TRBV5-4 ASSLPGGRGTGELF
- TRBJ1-1 - TRBV20-1 SARDQGVS
- TRBJ2-5 - TRBV6-2/TRBV6-3 ASSYSRETQY
TRBD1 TRBJ1-3 - TRBV25-1 ASSGATGDPGNTIY
- TRBJ1-2 few TRBV19 ASKDSYDGYT
- TRBJ1-6 - TRBV5-1 ASAPADSSVYNSPLH
TRBD2 TRBJ2-5 - TRBV5-5 ASSLDGLAGGGETQY
TRBD2 TRBJ2-1 - TRBV6-5 ASTGRESYNEQF
TRBD1 TRBJ1-1 - TRBV30 AWSPGQGKNTEAF
- TRBJ1-4 - TRBV14 ASSQARRQLNEKLF
- TRBJ2-7 - TRBV19 ASRGTGLSSYEQY
TRBD2 TRBJ2-2 - TRBV9 ASSVGAGGPGELF
- TRBJ1-2 - TRBV4-3 ASSQESGQWYYGYT
- TRBJ2-1 - TRBV3-1/TRBV3-2 ASSQDVREQF